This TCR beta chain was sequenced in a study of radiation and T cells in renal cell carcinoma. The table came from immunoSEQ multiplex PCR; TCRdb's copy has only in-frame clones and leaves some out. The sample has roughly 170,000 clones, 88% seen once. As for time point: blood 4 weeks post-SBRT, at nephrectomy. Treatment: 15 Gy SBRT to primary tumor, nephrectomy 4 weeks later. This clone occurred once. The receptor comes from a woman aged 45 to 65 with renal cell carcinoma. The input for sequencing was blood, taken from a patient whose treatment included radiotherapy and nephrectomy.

The CDR3 is CASSLFSTEKLFF. DNA for the CDR3: TGTGCCAGCAGCTTGTTCTCGACTGAAAAACTGTTTTTT. The chain employs TRBV7-2 and TRBJ1-4; D unresolved. The germline CDR1 and CDR2 sequences are SGHTA and FQGNSA. V lost 3 bases to trimming and J lost 7 bases, with 9 bases between them. The CDR3 extends over 13 amino acids. Supplemented by reference TRBV7-2 and TRBJ1-4, the full variable domain reads GAGVSQSPSNKVTEKGKDVELRCDPISGHTALYWYRQSLGQGLEFLIYFQGNSAPDKSGLPSDRFSAERTGGSVSTLTIQRTQQEDSAVYLCASSLFSTEKLFFGSGTQLSVL.